The 14 T cell receptor beta chains in this list originate from one sample, sequenced in a study of PD-1 blockade in classical Hodgkin lymphoma. Time point given: newly diagnosed, previously untreated cHL patient sample. By magnetic negative selection, CD4+ T cells were purified from thawed PBMCs. Libraries were prepared by immunoSEQ multiplex PCR; TCRdb keeps only in-frame clonotypes and omits some of them. The top ten hold 1% to 1.5% of the sample, which has under 35,000 clones, around 90% seen once. Sequenced sample: CD4+ T cells from blood. The receptors here all came from a human donor with classical Hodgkin lymphoma.

The V call is TRBV28, the J call TRBJ1-5; D gene unclear. V was clipped by 6 bases and J by 0 bases, with 18 bases between them. The CDR3 contains 17 residues. In germline, CDR1 is MDHEN, CDR2 SYDVKM. CDR3 sequence: CASRQLIQADSNQPQHF. The CDR3 DNA follows: TGTGCCAGCAGGCAACTTATTCAGGCTGATAGCAATCAGCCCCAGCATTTT.

This chain links TRBV2 with TRBJ2-2; the D is unclear. The CDR3 sequence is 15 residues long. Germline CDR1 reads SNHLY; CDR2 reads FYNNEI. V was trimmed by 2 bases and J by 5 bases, leaving 12 bases between them. The CDR3 is CASSELAPRTGELFF. Here the CDR3 DNA reads TGTGCCAGCAGTGAATTAGCCCCTAGAACCGGGGAGCTGTTTTTT.

The rearrangement joins TRBV18 to TRBJ2-5; D unclear. The CDR3 totals 14 residues. V was shortened by 5 bases and J by 0 bases, with 10 bases between the two germline ends. The germline gives CDR1 KGHSH, CDR2 LQKENI. The CDR3 DNA reads as TGTGCCAGCTCAGAAGGATCGTACCAAGAGACCCAGTACTTC. Translating gives CASSEGSYQETQYF.

The chain couples TRBV2 to TRBJ2-3, with 7 bases aligning to TRBD2. Germline V CDR1 and CDR2: SNHLY, FYNNEI. CDR3 length equals 16 residues. The junction had 8 bases not matched to a gene; V was cut back by 2 bases and J by 3 bases. The CDR3 spells CASSERTRPRTDTQYF. DNA of the CDR3: TGTGCCAGCAGTGAAAGGACTAGACCCCGGACAGATACGCAGTATTTT.

The chain combines TRBV5-8 with TRBJ1-2; 7 bases map to TRBD1. Germline values: CDR1 SGHTS, CDR2 YDEGEE. This CDR3 has 14 amino acids. With V trimmed by 4 bases and J by 4 bases, 7 bases remained unmatched. CDR3 coding DNA: TGTGCCAGCAGCCCCGGACAGGCTCTCTATGGCTACACCTTC. Its translation: CASSPGQALYGYTF.

Comment on this clone: A read error may account for a junction end that differs from germline. The V and J genes are TRBV11-3 and TRBJ2-5, with TRBD1 as a possible D gene (6 bases). Germline V gene data show CDR1 as SGHNT and CDR2 as YENEEA. The CDR3 has 13 residues. CDR3 in amino acids: CASTLQGSKTQYF. The CDR3 region has the DNA TGTGCCAGCACCTTACAGGGTTCGAAGACCCAGTACTTC.

The genes are TRBV7-8 and TRBJ1-1; D may be TRBD1 (6 bases). V lost 7 bases and J lost 5, with 20 bases in between. The CDR3 loop spans 15 amino acids. The germline V gene has CDR1 SGHVS and CDR2 FQNEAQ. CDR3: CASTSARGLRTEAFF. CDR3 coding DNA: TGTGCCAGCACCTCTGCCAGGGGTTTGAGAACTGAAGCTTTCTTT.

The chain recombines TRBV7-8 with TRBJ1-5; D is ambiguous. The V end was cut by 5 bases, the J end by 0 bases, with 14 bases between. From germline, CDR1 is SGHVS and CDR2 FQNEAQ. This CDR3 is 16 amino acids long. The CDR3 sequence: CASSALGGYSNQPQHF. CDR3 nucleotide sequence: TGTGCCAGCAGCGCGCTGGGTGGCTATAGCAATCAGCCCCAGCATTTT.

The chain carries TRBV18 and TRBJ1-5, with D tentatively TRBD1 (6 bases). The V end lost 1 base, the J end lost 1 base, and 14 bases lay between the germline ends. CDR1 KGHSH and CDR2 LQKENI come from the germline V gene. The CDR3 totals 17 residues. This chain's CDR3 is CASSPRWGAGSNQPQHF. In nucleotides, the CDR3 is TGTGCCAGCTCACCACGTTGGGGGGCCGGCAGCAATCAGCCCCAGCATTTT.

The chain carries TRBV28 and TRBJ1-2; no reliable D call. CDR3 size: 12 residues. Between the trimmed V and J ends, which lost 1 base and 5 bases, there was a span of 5 bases. Germline CDR1 and CDR2: MDHEN and SYDVKM. The CDR3 sequence: CASSLLGYGYTF. DNA of the CDR3: TGTGCCAGCAGTTTATTAGGGTATGGCTACACCTTC.

The rearrangement links TRBV5-1 to TRBJ1-4, with D tentatively TRBD1 (5 bases). The CDR3 extends over 15 amino acids. Looked up from germline, CDR1 is SGHRS and CDR2 is YFSETQ. The V end was cut by 4 bases, the J end by 3 bases, with 13 bases between. In DNA, the CDR3 is TGCGCCAGCAGCCCAGGAGGGGAGGCTAATGAAAAACTGTTTTTT. Protein product: CASSPGGEANEKLFF.

The CDR3 sequence is CASRRDRGRISGRAYEQYF. CDR3 DNA sequence: TGTGCCAGCAGAAGAGACAGGGGGCGCATTAGCGGGAGGGCGTACGAGCAGTACTTC. The chain uses TRBV28 and TRBJ2-7; D may be TRBD2 (11 bases). V was pared by 6 bases and J by 4 bases, with 31 bases between. The CDR3 sequence is 19 residues long. The V gene's germline CDR1 is MDHEN and CDR2 SYDVKM.

The chain uses TRBV10-2 and TRBJ2-1, with a weak D call TRBD1 (6 bases). The ends were cut back, 3 bases at V and 5 bases at J, with 17 bases in the middle. The CDR3 is 16 residues long. Germline values: CDR1 WSHSY, CDR2 SAAADI. CDR3 protein: CASSDPFKSGDNEQFF. The CDR3 DNA reads as TGCGCCAGCAGTGATCCCTTCAAGTCAGGGGACAATGAGCAGTTCTTC.

This clone was seen more than once but under ten times. This rearrangement joins TRBV30 to TRBJ2-1, with TRBD1 identical over 9 bases. V dropped 4 bases and J dropped 6; count of bases not matched to a gene: 4. The CDR3 length is 13 residues. From germline, CDR1 is GTSNPN and CDR2 SVGIG (reference sequence). CDR3 DNA sequence: TGTGCCTGGACCGGGACAGGGCTCAATGAGCAGTTCTTC. This encodes CAWTGTGLNEQFF. Together with reference TRBV30 and TRBJ2-1, the CDR3 gives the full variable domain: SQTIHQWPATLVQPVGSPLSLECTVEGTSNPNLYWYRQAAGRGLQLLFYSVGIGQISSEVPQNLSASRPQDRQFILSSKKLLLSDSGFYLCAWTGTGLNEQFFGPGTRLTVL.